These 23 T cell receptor beta chains share one sample of origin, sequenced in a study of yellow fever vaccine responses in identical twins. One entry per CDR3 protein results from TCRdb running MiXCR on the RT-PCR reads. The sample consists of about 18,000 distinct CDR3 sequences, approximately 60% of them appearing once. The input for sequencing was T cells from blood (PBMCs), unsorted or a sorted subset (not recorded which), taken before or after yellow fever vaccination (not recorded which). These receptor sequences come from a young woman who received the yellow fever vaccine.

The table lists this clonotype with a few counts. The chain has TRBV5-1 and TRBJ1-1, with 10 positions matching TRBD1. Trimming removed 1 base from V and 5 bases from J; junction bases left unmatched: 2. Germline CDR1 and CDR2: SGHRS and YFSETQ. The CDR3 extends over 14 amino acids. The CDR3 loop reads CASSLWDRGTEAFF. The CDR3 DNA reads as TGCGCCAGCAGCTTGTGGGACAGGGGAACTGAAGCTTTCTTT. Drawing the rest from reference TRBV5-1 and TRBJ1-1, the complete variable domain is KAGVTQTPRYLIKTRGQQVTLSCSPISGHRSVSWYQQTPGQGLQFLFEYFSETQRNKGNFPGRFSGRQFSNSRSEMNVSTLELGDSALYLCASSLWDRGTEAFFGQGTRLTVV.

V usage is TRBV10-2 and J usage is TRBJ1-2; TRBD1 matches at 7 bases. Germline V lookup: CDR1 WSHSY, CDR2 SAAADI. V lost 6 bases, J lost 1 base, and 5 bases stayed unmatched. The CDR3 extends over 14 amino acids. The CDR3 DNA reads as TGCGCCAGCAGCAAGGGACAGATTAACTATGGCTACACCTTC. This translates into CASSKGQINYGYTF.

The chain couples TRBV11-3 to TRBJ2-5; maybe TRBD2 (6 bases). This CDR3 is built from 14 residues. Trimming took 3 bases from V and 1 from J, leaving 9 bases between them. Germline values: CDR1 SGHNT, CDR2 YENEEA. CDR3 region: CASSFSGTQETQYF. The CDR3 DNA follows: TGTGCCAGCAGCTTTAGCGGAACCCAAGAGACCCAGTACTTC.

The rearrangement uses TRBV6-1 and TRBJ1-3, with D possibly TRBD1 on 6 matching bases. CDR1 is MNHNS, CDR2 SASEGT, per germline. This CDR3 is 14 amino acids long. V lost 7 bases and J 2 bases, leaving 12 bases between the germline ends. The CDR3 DNA follows: TGTGCCAGCACCACCGGACAGCCTGGAAACACCATATATTTT. Its translation is CASTTGQPGNTIYF.

The chain links TRBV20-1 to TRBJ1-6, with D perhaps TRBD1 (6 bases). The CDR3 has 13 amino acids. Germline CDR1 and CDR2: DFQATT and SNEGSKA (reference sequence). The chain's CDR3 is CSASGAPNSPLHF. The CDR3, as DNA: TGCAGCGCCTCAGGGGCTCCGAATTCACCCCTCCACTTT.

The chain links TRBV5-5 to TRBJ2-7; D is undetermined. Germline CDR1 SGHKS, CDR2 YYEKEE (reference sequence). This CDR3 has 13 residues. With 3 bases removed from V and 2 bases from J, the gap between germline ends came to 9 bases. The CDR3: CASSSLMTYEQYF. In DNA, the CDR3 is TGTGCCAGCAGCTCACTGATGACCTACGAGCAGTACTTC. Based on the CDR3 plus reference TRBV5-5 and TRBJ2-7, the full variable domain is DAGVTQSPTHLIKTRGQQVTLRCSPISGHKSVSWYQQVLGQGPQFIFQYYEKEERGRGNFPDRFSARQFPNYSSELNVNALLLGDSALYLCASSSLMTYEQYFGPGTRLTVT.

This clonotype was recorded a few times. The chain has TRBV9 and TRBJ2-3; 10 bases map to TRBD2. The ends lost 3 bases at V and 0 bases at J; junction bases unmatched: 1. Germline V lookup: CDR1 SGDLS, CDR2 YYNGEE. The CDR3 sequence is 15 residues long. The CDR3 is CASSETSGSTDTQYF. DNA of the CDR3: TGTGCCAGCAGCGAGACTAGCGGGAGCACAGATACGCAGTATTTT.

In the case of this clonotype: Compared with germline, one end of the junction differs, possibly owing to a read error. This rearrangement joins TRBV2 to TRBJ2-7; 14 bases map to TRBD2. CDR3 length: 16 residues. Germline V gene lookup returns CDR1 SNHLY and CDR2 FYNNEI. The CDR3 sequence is CTSSRTSGRLSYEQYF. CDR3 DNA: TGTACCAGCAGCCGGACTAGCGGGAGGCTTTCCTACGAGCAGTACTTC.

This rearrangement joins TRBV18 to TRBJ2-1, with 8 bases matching TRBD2. The CDR3 extends over 15 amino acids. With 4 bases clipped from V and 5 bases from J, the junction kept 7 bases outside the gene matches. Germline assignment: CDR1 KGHSH and CDR2 LQKENI. CDR3 protein: CASSRNSGTNNEQFF. In nucleotides, the CDR3 is TGTGCCAGCTCACGCAATAGCGGGACGAACAATGAGCAGTTCTTC.

The chain uses TRBV18 and TRBJ2-5; D gene unclear. The CDR3 loop spans 13 amino acids. The V gene lost 3 bases and the J gene lost 1 base, with 6 bases spanning the gap. CDR1 KGHSH and CDR2 LQKENI come from the germline V gene. CDR3 nucleotides: TGTGCCAGCTCACCGGGGATCCAAGAGACCCAGTACTTC. Translated, it gives CASSPGIQETQYF.

The gene calls are TRBV18 and TRBJ2-7; 9 bases match TRBD1. This CDR3 spans 15 amino acids. The germline gives CDR1 KGHSH, CDR2 LQKENI. V was clipped by 3 bases and J by 2 bases; unmatched bases: 5. CDR3 protein: CASSPGTGNTYEQYV. The CDR3 DNA sequence: TGTGCCAGCTCACCTGGGACAGGGAACACCTACGAGCAGTACGTC.

This chain uses TRBV13 with TRBJ1-3; D is ambiguous. The CDR3 covers 12 residues. The V and J ends lost 7 bases and 1 base respectively, with 5 bases between them. The germline V gene encodes CDR1 PRHDT and CDR2 FYEKMQ (reference sequence). The CDR3 DNA reads TGTGCCAGCAAGGAATCTGGAAACACCATATATTTT. Protein sequence: CASKESGNTIYF.

V usage is TRBV15 and J usage is TRBJ1-2, with a tentative D call TRBD1 (5 bases). The CDR3 contains 15 residues. Between the trimmed V and J ends, which lost 4 bases and 2 bases, there was a span of 14 bases. The germline CDR1 and CDR2 sequences are LNHNV and YYDKDF (reference sequence). CDR3 residues: CATSMGRPPNYGYTF. The CDR3 region has the DNA TGTGCCACCAGCATGGGGCGACCCCCGAACTATGGCTACACCTTC.

The chain links TRBV7-3 to TRBJ1-5; TRBD1 might be the D (5 bases). Germline CDR1 reads SGHTA; CDR2 reads FQGTGA. The CDR3 runs 15 residues. V lost 0 bases and J lost 7, with 13 bases in between. This CDR3 is CASSLTGLTVQPQHF. Here the CDR3 DNA reads TGTGCCAGCAGCTTAACGGGGCTGACAGTCCAGCCCCAGCATTTT.

The V gene is TRBV12-3 or TRBV12-4, the J gene TRBJ2-7, with D unresolved. The CDR3 length is 13 residues. V was clipped by 2 bases and J by 0 bases, with 5 bases between them. The CDR3 DNA is TGTGCCAGCAGTTTAACCAGCTCCTACGAGCAGTACTTC. This encodes CASSLTSSYEQYF.

The rearrangement joins TRBV2 to TRBJ2-5; 8 bases are a match to TRBD2. The germline gives CDR1 SNHLY, CDR2 FYNNEI. The length of the CDR3 is 14 residues. The V segment lost 6 bases and the J segment 3 bases; nucleotides outside the gene matches: 6. The CDR3 reads CASSSISGEETQYF. CDR3 in DNA: TGTGCCAGCAGCTCGATTAGCGGGGAAGAGACCCAGTACTTC. Full variable domain (outside the CDR3, taken from reference TRBV2 and TRBJ2-5): EPEVTQTPSHQVTQMGQEVILRCVPISNHLYFYWYRQILGQKVEFLVSFYNNEISEKSEIFDDQFSVERPDGSNFTLKIRSTKLEDSAMYFCASSSISGEETQYFGPGTRLLVL.

This clonotype has just a few counts. The chain recombines TRBV11-3 with TRBJ1-3; TRBD1 is a possible D gene (5 bases). Germline CDR1 and CDR2: SGHNT and YENEEA. With 1 base removed from V and 0 bases from J, the gap between germline ends came to 10 bases. The CDR3 has 16 amino acids. The CDR3 loop reads CASSLGTSTSGNTIYF. The CDR3, as DNA: TGTGCCAGCAGCTTAGGGACATCGACCTCTGGAAACACCATATATTTT.

The rearrangement joins TRBV3-1 to TRBJ1-5; 11 nucleotides line up with TRBD1. The CDR3 has 14 amino acids. Trimming removed 2 bases from V and 7 bases from J; junction bases left unmatched: 1. CDR1 is LGHDT, CDR2 YNNKEL, per germline (reference sequence). CDR3 sequence: CASSQRTGGQPQHF. The CDR3 DNA is TGTGCCAGCAGCCAACGGACAGGGGGCCAGCCCCAGCATTTT.

For the CDR3, the DNA is TGCGCCAGCAGCCAGGGACTAGCTAGGTATGAGCAGTTCTTC. It codes for CASSQGLARYEQFF. V gene TRBV4-1 combines with J gene TRBJ2-1; the match to TRBD2 covers 9 bases. This CDR3 comprises 14 residues. The germline gives CDR1 MGHRA, CDR2 YSYEKL. After removal of 3 bases from V and 8 bases from J, the junction contained 5 bases not matched to a gene.

Concerning this clonotype: One junction end does not reproduce the germline sequence, and a read error may be involved. The chain couples TRBV6-5 to TRBJ2-7; 7 bases align to TRBD1. The CDR3 consists of 16 residues. Germline V lookup: CDR1 MNHEY, CDR2 SVGAGI. This CDR3 reads CASSYEGARFSHEQYF. The CDR3, as DNA: TGTGCCAGCAGTTACGAGGGGGCTAGGTTCTCCCACGAGCAGTACTTC.

J is TRBJ2-3 and V is TRBV19; D ambiguous. Germline CDR1 is LNHDA and CDR2 is SQIVND (reference sequence). This CDR3 region has 14 residues. V gave up 8 bases and J gave up 4 bases, with 16 bases separating them. The DNA of the CDR3 is TGTGCCAGTGGGTTCAGTTGGGGTTCAGATACGCAGTATTTT. Its protein product is CASGFSWGSDTQYF.

CDR3 in amino acids: CASSAGSGRYEQYF. CDR3 sequence (DNA): TGTGCCAGCAGTGCAGGGAGCGGGAGGTACGAGCAGTACTTC. The chain employs TRBV7-2 and TRBJ2-7; 9 nucleotides line up with TRBD2. Trimming cost V 6 bases and J 4 bases; bases outside gene matches: 7. Germline values: CDR1 SGHTA, CDR2 FQGNSA. The CDR3 spans 14 residues.

This chain connects TRBV12-3 or TRBV12-4 to TRBJ2-1; unclear D gene. This CDR3 is built from 11 residues. The V end lost 6 bases, the J end lost 6 bases, and 6 bases lay between the germline ends. The CDR3 DNA follows: TGTGCCAGCAGCCAGAGCAATGAGCAGTTCTTC. Amino acids: CASSQSNEQFF.